This T cell receptor beta chain was sequenced in a study of T cell responses to AZD1222 COVID-19 vaccine. About the research overall: Recipients boosted at about 4 weeks or about 12 weeks are pooled. Study-wide findings and caveats: Compared with day 0, the breadth and depth of the Spike-specific TCR repertoire rose significantly after two doses of AZD1222. Among spike-specific TCRs, nearly half reportedly target unmutated variant regions. Recipients of AZD1222 seropositive at baseline numbered only 5 or 6.

Generated by immunoSEQ multiplex PCR, the TCRdb table keeps only in-frame clones and is missing some. There are 85,000 to 130,000 clones in the sample; over 70% occur only once, and 7% to 10% lies in the top ten. Deletions cut 2 bases from V and 3 bases from J, with 13 bases between. The CDR3 loop spans 15 amino acids. Germline CDR1 and CDR2: SNHLY and FYNNEI. On this clone itself: Antigen specificity is unknown.

This sample comprised peripheral blood, obtained on day 0 of AZD1222 vaccination. The chain joins TRBV2 to TRBJ1-1, with no clear D. The clonotype was recovered from an adult in good health. CDR3 bases: TGTGCCAGCAGTGAATTGGCTTATTTCGACACTGAAGCTTTCTTT. Translating gives CASSELAYFDTEAFF.